This T cell receptor beta chain was identified in a study of CD8+ T cells in alopecia areata. Study as a whole: It was 6 to 18 months of tofacitinib, and then there were 6 months off drug. Study-wide results and limits: The study also sequences resident alphabeta T cells of normal skin in scalp samples. TCR sharing was clearer in mice than between patients, perhaps partly owing to patient HLA diversity. Researchers report lesional scalp, most notably alopecia totalis/universalis, outstripped normal scalp in clonality.

Treatment defined: oral pan-JAK inhibitor, 5-10 mg twice daily. Turning to this clone: Its antigen is unknown.

V was cut by 4 bases and J by 5 bases, with 12 bases left in between. The CDR3 is made up of 12 amino acids. The germline gives CDR1 SQVTM, CDR2 ANQGSEA. RNA extraction was followed by reverse transcription into cDNA, which acted as the sequencing template. Only in-frame clones appear in the TCRdb table, and some are missing; sequencing was by immunoSEQ multiplex PCR. The data contain more than 200,000 clones, 64% of them singletons. The sample in question was CD4+ T cells sorted from blood, obtained at week 4, from a patient treated with tofacitinib. The chain combines TRBV29-1 with TRBJ2-7, with D unresolved. The receptor's source is a human donor with alopecia areata. The CDR3 DNA reads TGCAGCGTTGCCCGGGTCAGTGACGAGCAGTACTTC. This gives the protein CSVARVSDEQYF.